This T cell receptor (beta chain) stems from a study of shared clonotypes between healthy human individuals. The data were produced by immunoSEQ multiplex PCR, yet TCRdb's version contains in-frame clones alone and is incomplete. This repertoire shows 1,400,000 or so clones, 98% found once; its top ten account for around 0.38%. CDR1 is ENHRY and CDR2 is SYGVKD in the germline V gene. V lost 3 bases and J lost 4, with 11 bases in between. This CDR3 region has 14 residues. This chain links TRBV10-3 with TRBJ2-3; D ambiguous. The receptor comes from a man younger than 45 in good health. The sample consisted of naive CD4+ T cells sorted from blood. Documented subset: CD45RA+ positively selected. The CDR3 here is CAISEGQFADTQYF. DNA for the CDR3: TGTGCCATCAGTGAAGGTCAGTTTGCAGATACGCAGTATTTT.